This passage covers 18 T cell receptor beta chains from one sample sequenced in a study of T cell changes during pregnancy in multiple sclerosis. Here immunoSEQ multiplex PCR was the method, and the copy in TCRdb shows in-frame clones only, minus some. This table has around 97,000 clones, 92% appearing once. The source was peripheral blood, collected after pregnancy. Receptor source: a female donor with multiple sclerosis, enrolled in a pregnancy study.

This sequence joins TRBV19 and TRBJ2-2, with D perhaps matching TRBD1 (6 bases). The ends were cut back, 4 bases at V and 0 bases at J, with 9 bases in the middle. The CDR3 runs to 15 residues. Germline assignment: CDR1 LNHDA and CDR2 SQIVND (reference sequence). The CDR3 DNA follows: TGTGCCAGTAGTACCCGGACAGCGAACACCGGGGAGCTGTTTTTT. Translated: CASSTRTANTGELFF.

The chain combines TRBV7-2 with TRBJ2-1, with 9 bases identical to TRBD1. The CDR3 sequence is 17 residues long. Trimming at V came to 3 bases and at J to 1 base, leaving 7 bases not matched to a gene. Germline V gene lookup returns CDR1 SGHTA and CDR2 FQGNSA. The DNA of the CDR3 is TGTGCCAGCAGCTTCCTTGACAGGGGGATTTCCTACAATGAGCAGTTCTTC. Amino acid sequence: CASSFLDRGISYNEQFF. Complete variable domain (other parts from reference TRBV7-2 and TRBJ2-1): GAGVSQSPSNKVTEKGKDVELRCDPISGHTALYWYRQSLGQGLEFLIYFQGNSAPDKSGLPSDRFSAERTGGSVSTLTIQRTQQEDSAVYLCASSFLDRGISYNEQFFGPGTRLTVL.

J is TRBJ1-1 and V is TRBV19; 7 nucleotides line up with TRBD1. The junction had 14 bases not matched to a gene; V was cut back by 2 bases and J by 5 bases. Germline CDR1 is LNHDA and CDR2 is SQIVND (reference sequence). CDR3 size: 17 residues. CDR3 DNA: TGTGCCAGTAGTATACTTAGGGGGCCCCCCCAGGAGACTGAAGCTTTCTTT. Its protein product is CASSILRGPPQETEAFF.

For the CDR3, the DNA is TGTGCCAGCAGCCAAGTAGGCGGACAGAGCTACGAGCAGTACTTC. Protein sequence: CASSQVGGQSYEQYF. The chain links TRBV4-2 to TRBJ2-7; TRBD1 is a possible D gene (6 bases). Germline V gene sequence: CDR1 LGHNA, CDR2 YNFKEQ. This CDR3 has 15 amino acids. V dropped 1 base and J dropped 3 bases, with 13 bases sitting between them.

This rearrangement joins TRBV6-5 to TRBJ2-7, with a weak D call TRBD1 (6 bases). The CDR3 sequence is 16 residues long. Deletions cut 2 bases from V and 5 bases from J, with 19 bases between. In germline, CDR1 is MNHEY, CDR2 SVGAGI. The CDR3 region has the DNA TGTGCCAGCAGTTACCGACAGGCATCCGTCGCGGACGAGCAGTACTTC. This encodes CASSYRQASVADEQYF.

The chain is built from TRBV27 and TRBJ1-2; a weak D match, TRBD1 (5 bases). The CDR3 runs 15 residues. CDR1 is MNHEY, CDR2 SMNVEV, per germline (reference sequence). V lost 4 bases and J 0 bases, leaving 12 bases between the germline ends. The CDR3, as DNA: TGTGCCAGCAGTTCCAACAGGATAGCTAACTATGGCTACACCTTC. Protein sequence: CASSSNRIANYGYTF.

The chain couples TRBV4-2 to TRBJ2-7; 7 bases fit TRBD1. Per germline, CDR1 LGHNA and CDR2 YNFKEQ. The CDR3 extends over 15 amino acids. J gave up 2 bases and V 4 bases, and 8 bases lay outside the gene matches. CDR3 nucleotide sequence: TGTGCCAGCAGCCCTGGGGACAGCACGCCCTACGAGCAGTACTTC. Protein: CASSPGDSTPYEQYF.

This chain uses TRBV11-3 with TRBJ2-3, with D maybe TRBD2 (6 bases). The length of the CDR3 is 15 residues. CDR1 is SGHNT and CDR2 is YENEEA in the germline V gene. V was trimmed by 6 bases and J by 4 bases, leaving 17 bases between them. The CDR3 sequence: CASSEDGGSPDTQYF. The CDR3 DNA reads TGTGCCAGCAGTGAAGACGGGGGTTCCCCAGATACGCAGTATTTT.

The gene calls are TRBV5-1 and TRBJ2-7; 8 positions agree with TRBD2. Germline CDR1 is SGHRS and CDR2 is YFSETQ. V was clipped by 4 bases and J by 3 bases; unmatched bases: 6. The CDR3 is made up of 14 amino acids. The CDR3 nucleotides are TGCGCCAGCAGCCCGGGACTAGTAGGCTACGAGCAGTACTTC. Its protein is CASSPGLVGYEQYF.

The CDR3 sequence: CASSIDSYNEQFF. CDR3 sequence (DNA): TGTGCCAGTAGTATAGACAGTTACAATGAGCAGTTCTTC. V usage is TRBV19 and J usage is TRBJ2-1; no firm D call. Trimming took off 0 bases at V and 4 bases at J, with 4 bases between the two ends. The CDR3 is 13 residues long. Looked up from germline, CDR1 is LNHDA and CDR2 is SQIVND (reference sequence).

The V call is TRBV28, the J call TRBJ2-3; a weak D match, TRBD1 (6 bases). From germline, CDR1 is MDHEN and CDR2 SYDVKM. The CDR3 extends over 15 amino acids. Trimming left V 3 bases short and J 2 bases short, with 12 bases between. DNA for the CDR3: TGTGCCAGCAGTTTCGGGACACCTTCCACAGATACGCAGTATTTT. Encoded protein: CASSFGTPSTDTQYF.

V is TRBV6-4 and J is TRBJ2-3; 8 bases line up with TRBD1. This CDR3 has 14 amino acids. From germline, CDR1 is MRHNA and CDR2 SNTAGT. J was trimmed by 4 bases and V by 6 bases; bases with no gene match: 6. Here the CDR3 DNA reads TGTGCCAGCAGCAGCTCAGGGGGCGCAGATACGCAGTATTTT. The encoded protein is CASSSSGGADTQYF.

The rearrangement uses TRBV7-6 and TRBJ2-1; D might be TRBD2 (5 bases). CDR3 length: 15 residues. Germline V gene lookup returns CDR1 SGHVS and CDR2 FNYEAQ. The V end lost 3 bases, the J end lost 10 bases, and 19 bases lay between the germline ends. CDR3 residues: CASSLKRDTVGEQFF. CDR3 DNA sequence: TGTGCCAGCAGCTTGAAACGGGATACGGTAGGGGAGCAGTTCTTC.

This clone was counted a few times. V is TRBV7-6 and J is TRBJ2-3, with D perhaps TRBD1 (7 bases). Germline V gives CDR1 SGHVS, CDR2 FNYEAQ. CDR3 size: 15 residues. Trimming cost V 5 bases and J 3 bases, with 15 bases left between them. In nucleotides, the CDR3 is TGTGCCAGCAGCAGTTACAGGGGAGGAACAGATACGCAGTATTTT. As protein: CASSSYRGGTDTQYF.

The chain has TRBV2 and TRBJ1-2, with 8 bases identical to TRBD1. The V segment lost 6 bases and the J segment 8 bases; nucleotides outside the gene matches: 8. This CDR3 contains 13 residues. Per the germline V gene, CDR1 is SNHLY and CDR2 is FYNNEI. The CDR3 loop reads CASSPGQAGGYTF. CDR3 nucleotide sequence: TGTGCCAGCAGCCCGGGACAGGCTGGGGGCTACACCTTC.

The J gene is TRBJ1-2, the V gene TRBV28; no clear D gene. CDR3 length: 13 residues. Germline values: CDR1 MDHEN, CDR2 SYDVKM. V dropped 1 base and J dropped 7 bases, with 10 bases sitting between them. CDR3 nucleotides: TGTGCCAGCAGTTTATTCTTGGAGGTTGGCTACACCTTC. Its protein is CASSLFLEVGYTF.

This clone was recorded only once. V usage is TRBV7-8 and J usage is TRBJ1-1; D gene unclear. This CDR3 contains 14 residues. Trimming shortened V by 4 bases and J by 1 base, and 10 bases separated the two germline ends. CDR1 and CDR2 (germline): SGHVS, FQNEAQ. This chain's CDR3 is CASSSLDWNTEAFF. The CDR3, as DNA: TGTGCCAGCAGCTCATTAGACTGGAACACTGAAGCTTTCTTT.

This chain uses TRBV5-1 with TRBJ1-2; 7 nucleotides agree with TRBD1. J gave up 4 bases and V 3 bases, and 9 bases lay outside the gene matches. CDR1 SGHRS and CDR2 YFSETQ come from the germline V gene. CDR3 size: 15 residues. The CDR3 sequence is CASSYGQDTFYGYTF. The CDR3 DNA is TGCGCCAGCAGCTATGGACAGGATACGTTCTATGGCTACACCTTC.